This T cell receptor (beta chain) was documented in a study of shared clonotypes between healthy human individuals. The CDR3 extends over 16 amino acids. V lost 0 bases to trimming and J lost 2 bases; unmatched junction nucleotides: 5. Germline loops: CDR1 MNHEY, CDR2 SVGAGI. Naive CD8 cells comprised CD45RO-negative, CCR7-positively selected cells, excluding terminally differentiated effector memory CD45RA+ cells. Assay: immunoSEQ multiplex PCR; the TCRdb copy retains only in-frame clones and omits some. The data show about 2,100,000 clones, about 92% seen once. The sequenced material came from naive CD8+ T cells from PBMCs. The chain joins TRBV6-5 to TRBJ2-7, with 9 nucleotides matching TRBD2. The TCR sequence derives from a man aged 18 to 30 in good health. Some clones in this sample may be carry-over from other donors' samples. The CDR3 protein is CASSYSIGLATYEQYF. The CDR3 coding sequence is TGTGCCAGCAGTTACTCGATTGGACTAGCGACCTACGAGCAGTACTTC.